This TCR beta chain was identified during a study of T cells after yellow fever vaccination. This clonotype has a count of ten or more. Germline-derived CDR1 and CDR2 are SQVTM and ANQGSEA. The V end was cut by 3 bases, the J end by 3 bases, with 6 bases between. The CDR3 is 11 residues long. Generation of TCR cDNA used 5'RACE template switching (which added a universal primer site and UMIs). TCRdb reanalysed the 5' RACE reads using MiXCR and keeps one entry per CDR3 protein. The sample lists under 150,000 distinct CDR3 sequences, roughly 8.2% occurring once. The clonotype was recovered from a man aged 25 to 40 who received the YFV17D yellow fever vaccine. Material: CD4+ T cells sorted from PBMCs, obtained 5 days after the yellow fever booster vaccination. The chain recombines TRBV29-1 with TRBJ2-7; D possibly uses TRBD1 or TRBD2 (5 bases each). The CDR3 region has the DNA TGCAGCGTTGAGGGGGTCTACGAGCAGTACTTC. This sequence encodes CSVEGVYEQYF.